The clone carrying this T cell receptor (beta chain) was seen repeatedly, ten times or more. This sequence may be a read error, since a much larger clone differs from it by one base. TCRdb used MiXCR to call clones anew from the PCR reads. The sample gives around 42,000 clones, approximately 10% of which show up once; roughly 25% is in the top ten. All patients were untreated before thyroid surgery. Germline CDR1 reads SGHDT; CDR2 reads YYEEEE. This CDR3 comprises 13 residues. This specimen comes from a study of metastatic and nonmetastatic thyroid tumors. The material sequenced was blood. The TCR comes from a female donor with papillary thyroid cancer or a benign thyroid nodule (not recorded which). Some clones in this sample may be carry-over from other donors' samples. The chain employs TRBV5-6 and TRBJ2-7; the match to TRBD2 covers 7 bases. Here the CDR3 reads CAGSLAGEYEQYF. CDR3 coding DNA: TGTGCCGGCAGCTTGGCGGGGGAGTACGAGCAGTACTTC.